This TCR beta chain is from a study of blood T cell repertoires in COVID-19. Under the authors' procedure: From reference gene primer amplification, estimates of nucleated cell counts were derived. Sequencing was performed with immunoSEQ multiplex PCR; in TCRdb, only in-frame clones are kept and a portion is missing. The V and J calls and clone size were taken over from that table, and D and trimming were inferred from the DNA. This table has 200,000 to 300,000 clones, over 80% appearing once. This clone was seen more than once but under ten times. Trimming removed 5 bases from V and 7 bases from J, with 21 bases in between. This CDR3 is 16 amino acids long. Germline CDR1 is LGHDT and CDR2 is YNNKEL (reference sequence).

The sequence derives from a human donor in a cohort sampled during active COVID-19. Input material: peripheral blood. The V gene is TRBV3-1 (or the pseudogene TRBV3-2), the J gene TRBJ2-1; weak D call: TRBD1 (6 bases). CDR3 sequence reads: CASSAQVRGPVNEQFF. CDR3 bases: TGTGCCAGCAGCGCCCAGGTCAGGGGCCCGGTAAATGAGCAGTTCTTC.